This T cell receptor (beta chain) comes out of a study of cytomegalovirus exposure and HLA in healthy donors. In the study overall: Earlier work reported roughly 120 million unique TCR beta sequences from about 170 million T cells.

Donors had nominal health at sampling but likely had unrecorded immune exposures. In its sample, this clone was seen once. As yet, its antigen is unknown. The CDR3 totals 12 residues. V lost 4 bases and J lost 2, with 5 bases in between. CDR1 is SNHLY, CDR2 FYNNEI, per germline. Researchers ran the PCR with 60 Vbeta and 13 Jbeta primers. TCRdb's table, derived via immunoSEQ multiplex PCR, lists solely in-frame clones and lacks some. The profile shows 65,000 to 85,000 clones, around 77% of them singletons. Notes on the study in general: Within an earlier analysis, most TCR beta V segments proved productive either about 90% or about 30% of the time. The HLA-A and HLA-B alleles of most subjects were reportedly predicted accurately from TCR beta sequences.

The specimen was PBMCs. The genes are TRBV2 and TRBJ1-2; D gene ambiguous. The TCR was taken from a woman in her thirties or forties in good health and CMV-seropositive. The CDR3: CASSVENYGYTF. In DNA form, the CDR3 reads TGTGCCAGCAGTGTGGAGAACTATGGCTACACCTTC.